The T cell receptor (beta chain) under discussion was sequenced for a study of blood T cell repertoires in COVID-19. Turning to the study itself: There were acute and convalescent COVID-19 samples, and they came from the United States, Italy and Spain. The cDNA or gDNA used as material had been derived from T cells, B-cell-depleted T cells, or PBMCs.

Per the germline V gene, CDR1 is SGHTA and CDR2 is FQGNSA. The CDR3 is made up of 13 amino acids. Trimming cost V 5 bases and J 2 bases, with 9 bases left between them. Some clones are missing from TCRdb's copy, which holds only in-frame ones; the method was immunoSEQ multiplex PCR. Of roughly 97,000 clones listed, 85% to 90% are singletons. Of note for this clone: Other DNA variants within this sample encode the same CDR3.

The chain is built from TRBV7-2 and TRBJ1-2, with D perhaps TRBD1 (6 bases). The TCR sequence derives from a human donor in a cohort sampled during active COVID-19. The specimen sequenced was peripheral blood. The CDR3, as DNA: TGTGCCAGCAGCCCGGACAGAAACTATGGCTACACCTTC. Its protein is CASSPDRNYGYTF. The variable domain in full, completed from reference TRBV7-2 and TRBJ1-2, reads GAGVSQSPSNKVTEKGKDVELRCDPISGHTALYWYRQSLGQGLEFLIYFQGNSAPDKSGLPSDRFSAERTGGSVSTLTIQRTQQEDSAVYLCASSPDRNYGYTFGSGTRLTVV.